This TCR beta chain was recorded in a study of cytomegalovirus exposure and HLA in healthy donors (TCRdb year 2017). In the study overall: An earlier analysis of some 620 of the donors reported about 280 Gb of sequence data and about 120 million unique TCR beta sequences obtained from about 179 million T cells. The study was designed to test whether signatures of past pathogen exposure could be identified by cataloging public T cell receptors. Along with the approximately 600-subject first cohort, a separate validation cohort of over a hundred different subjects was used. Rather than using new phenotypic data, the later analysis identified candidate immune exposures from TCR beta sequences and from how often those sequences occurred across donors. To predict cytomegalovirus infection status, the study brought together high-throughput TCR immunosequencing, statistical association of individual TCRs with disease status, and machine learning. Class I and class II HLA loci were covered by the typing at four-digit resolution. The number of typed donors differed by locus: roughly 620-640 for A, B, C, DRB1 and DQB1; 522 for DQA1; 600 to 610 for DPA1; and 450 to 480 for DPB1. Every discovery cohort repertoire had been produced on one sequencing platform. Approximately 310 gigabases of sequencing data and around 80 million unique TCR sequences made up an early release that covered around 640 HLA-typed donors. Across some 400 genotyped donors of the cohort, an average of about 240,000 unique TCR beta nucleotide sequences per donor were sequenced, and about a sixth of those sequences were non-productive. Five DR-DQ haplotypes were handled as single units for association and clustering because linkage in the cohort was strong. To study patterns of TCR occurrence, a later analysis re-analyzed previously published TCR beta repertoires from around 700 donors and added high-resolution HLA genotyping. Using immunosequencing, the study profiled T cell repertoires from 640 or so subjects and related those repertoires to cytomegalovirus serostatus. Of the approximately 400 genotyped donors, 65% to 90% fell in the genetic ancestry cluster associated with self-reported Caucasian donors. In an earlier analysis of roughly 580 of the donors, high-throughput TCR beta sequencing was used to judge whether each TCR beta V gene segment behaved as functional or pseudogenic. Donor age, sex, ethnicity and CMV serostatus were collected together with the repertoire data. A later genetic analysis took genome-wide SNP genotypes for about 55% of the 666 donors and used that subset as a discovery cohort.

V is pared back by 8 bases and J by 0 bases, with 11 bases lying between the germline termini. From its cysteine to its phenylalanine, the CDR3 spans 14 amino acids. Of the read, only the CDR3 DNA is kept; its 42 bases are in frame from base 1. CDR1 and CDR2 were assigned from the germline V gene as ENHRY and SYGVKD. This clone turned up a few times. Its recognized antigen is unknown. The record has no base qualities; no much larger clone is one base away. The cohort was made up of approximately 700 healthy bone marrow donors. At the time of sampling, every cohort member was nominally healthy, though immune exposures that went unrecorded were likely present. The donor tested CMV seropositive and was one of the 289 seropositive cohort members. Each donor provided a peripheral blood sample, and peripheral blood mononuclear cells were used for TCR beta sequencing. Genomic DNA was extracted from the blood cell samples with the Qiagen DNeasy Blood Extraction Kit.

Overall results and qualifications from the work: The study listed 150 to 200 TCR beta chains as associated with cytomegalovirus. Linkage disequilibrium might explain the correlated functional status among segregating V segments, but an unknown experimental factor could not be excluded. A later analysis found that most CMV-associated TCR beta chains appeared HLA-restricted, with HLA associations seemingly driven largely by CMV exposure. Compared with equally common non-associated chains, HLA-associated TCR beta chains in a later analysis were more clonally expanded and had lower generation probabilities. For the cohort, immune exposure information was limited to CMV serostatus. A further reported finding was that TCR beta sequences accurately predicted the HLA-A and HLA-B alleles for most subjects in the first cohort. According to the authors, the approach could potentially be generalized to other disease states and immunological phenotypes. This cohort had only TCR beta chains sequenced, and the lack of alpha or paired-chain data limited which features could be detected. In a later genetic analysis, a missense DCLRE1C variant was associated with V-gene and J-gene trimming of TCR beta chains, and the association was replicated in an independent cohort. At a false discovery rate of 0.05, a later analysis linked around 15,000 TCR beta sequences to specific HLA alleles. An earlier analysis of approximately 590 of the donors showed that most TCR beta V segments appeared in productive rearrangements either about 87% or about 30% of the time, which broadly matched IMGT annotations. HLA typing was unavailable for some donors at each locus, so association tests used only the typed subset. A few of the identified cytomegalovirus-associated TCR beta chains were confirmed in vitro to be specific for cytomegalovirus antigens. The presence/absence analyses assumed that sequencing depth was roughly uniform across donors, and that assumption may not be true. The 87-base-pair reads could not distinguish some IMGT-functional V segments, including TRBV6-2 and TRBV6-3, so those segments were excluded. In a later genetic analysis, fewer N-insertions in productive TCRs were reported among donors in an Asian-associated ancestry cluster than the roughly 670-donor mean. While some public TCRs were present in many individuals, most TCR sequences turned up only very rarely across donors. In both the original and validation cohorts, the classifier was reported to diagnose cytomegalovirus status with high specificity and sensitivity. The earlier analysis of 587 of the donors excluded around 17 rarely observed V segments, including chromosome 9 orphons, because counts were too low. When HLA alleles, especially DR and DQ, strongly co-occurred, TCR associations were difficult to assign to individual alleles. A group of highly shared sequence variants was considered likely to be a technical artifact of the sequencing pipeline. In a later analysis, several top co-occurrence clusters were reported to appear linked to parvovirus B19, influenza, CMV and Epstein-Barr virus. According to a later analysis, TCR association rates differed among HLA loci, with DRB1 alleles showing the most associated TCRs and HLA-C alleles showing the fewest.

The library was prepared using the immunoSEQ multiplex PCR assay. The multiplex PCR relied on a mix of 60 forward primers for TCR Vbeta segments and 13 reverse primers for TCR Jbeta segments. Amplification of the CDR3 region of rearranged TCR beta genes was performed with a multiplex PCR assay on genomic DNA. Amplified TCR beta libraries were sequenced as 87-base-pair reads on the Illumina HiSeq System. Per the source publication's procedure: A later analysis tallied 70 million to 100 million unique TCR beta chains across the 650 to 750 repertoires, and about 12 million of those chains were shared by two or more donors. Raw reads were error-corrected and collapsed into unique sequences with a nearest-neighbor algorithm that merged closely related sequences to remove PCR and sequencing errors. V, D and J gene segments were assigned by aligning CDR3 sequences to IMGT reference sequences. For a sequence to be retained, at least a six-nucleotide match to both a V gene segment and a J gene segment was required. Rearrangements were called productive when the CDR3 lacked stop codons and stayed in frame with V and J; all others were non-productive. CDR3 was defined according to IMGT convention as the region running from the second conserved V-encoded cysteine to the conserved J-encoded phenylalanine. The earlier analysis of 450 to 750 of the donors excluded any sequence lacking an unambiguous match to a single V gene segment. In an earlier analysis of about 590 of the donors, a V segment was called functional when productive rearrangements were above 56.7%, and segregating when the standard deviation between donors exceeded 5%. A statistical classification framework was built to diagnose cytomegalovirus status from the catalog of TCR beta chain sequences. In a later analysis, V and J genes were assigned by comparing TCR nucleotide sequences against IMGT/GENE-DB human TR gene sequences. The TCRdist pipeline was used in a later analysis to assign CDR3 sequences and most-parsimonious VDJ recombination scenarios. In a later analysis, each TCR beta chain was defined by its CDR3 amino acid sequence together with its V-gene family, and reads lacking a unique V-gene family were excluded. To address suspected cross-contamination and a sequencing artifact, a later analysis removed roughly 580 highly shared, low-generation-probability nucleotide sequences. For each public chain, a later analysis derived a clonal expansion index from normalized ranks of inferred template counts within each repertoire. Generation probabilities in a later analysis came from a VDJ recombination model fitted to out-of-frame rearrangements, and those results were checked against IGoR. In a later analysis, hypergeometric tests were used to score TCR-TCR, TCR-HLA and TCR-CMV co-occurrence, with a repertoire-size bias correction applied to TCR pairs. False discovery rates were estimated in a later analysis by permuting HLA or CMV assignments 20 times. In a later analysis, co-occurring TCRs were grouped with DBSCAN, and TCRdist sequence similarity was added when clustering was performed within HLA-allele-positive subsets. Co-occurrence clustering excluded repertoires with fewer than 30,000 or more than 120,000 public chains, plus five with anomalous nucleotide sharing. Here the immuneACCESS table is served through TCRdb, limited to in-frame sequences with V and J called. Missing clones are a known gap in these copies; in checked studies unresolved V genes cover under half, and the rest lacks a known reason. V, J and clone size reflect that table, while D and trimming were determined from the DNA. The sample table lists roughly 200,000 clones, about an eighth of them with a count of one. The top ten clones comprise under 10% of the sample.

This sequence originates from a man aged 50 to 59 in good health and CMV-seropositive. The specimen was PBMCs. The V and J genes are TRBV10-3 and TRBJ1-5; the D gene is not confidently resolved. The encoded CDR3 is CAIGRAGSNQPQHF. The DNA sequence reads TGTGCCATCGGTAGAGCCGGTAGCAATCAGCCCCAGCATTTT.